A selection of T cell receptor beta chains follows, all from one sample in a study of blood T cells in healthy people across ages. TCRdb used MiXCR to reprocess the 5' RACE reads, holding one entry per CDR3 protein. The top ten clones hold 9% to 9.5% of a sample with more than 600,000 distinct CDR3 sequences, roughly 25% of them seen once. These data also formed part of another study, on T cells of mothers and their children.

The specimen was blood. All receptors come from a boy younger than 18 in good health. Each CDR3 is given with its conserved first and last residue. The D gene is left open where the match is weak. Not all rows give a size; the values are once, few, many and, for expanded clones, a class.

TGTGCCAGCAGCTTAGCTGGAACAGGTCTCAGCGGCTACACCTTC	CASSLAGTGLSGYTF	.	.	TRBV7-9	TRBJ1-2
TGCGCCAGCAGCCAAGATGGAAGGACTAGCGGGATCTACGAGCAGTACTTC	CASSQDGRTSGIYEQYF	TRBD2	.	TRBV4-1	TRBJ2-7
TGTGCCAGCAGCCCCGGGACGCACCTCTCCTACGAGCAGTACTTC	CASSPGTHLSYEQYF	.	.	TRBV3-1	TRBJ2-7
TGCAGTGCTAGAGTTCCGGGACAGGACAATGAGCAGTTCTTC	CSARVPGQDNEQFF	TRBD1	.	TRBV20-1	TRBJ2-1
TGTGCCATCAGTATCGAGAGGGCCGAAGATACGCAGTATTTT	CAISIERAEDTQYF	.	.	TRBV10-3	TRBJ2-3
TGTGCCATCAGTGCCGTCGTAGATAATTCACCCCTCCACTTT	CAISAVVDNSPLHF	.	few	TRBV10-3	TRBJ1-6
TGTGCCAGCAGCTTAGAAGGGACAGGAAGGACGAATGAGCAGTTCTTC	CASSLEGTGRTNEQFF	TRBD1	.	TRBV7-9	TRBJ2-1
TGCGCCAGCAGCCAGGTAATCCTGGGGAATGAGCAGTTCTTC	CASSQVILGNEQFF	.	.	TRBV4-1	TRBJ2-1
TGTGCCAGCAGCCCCCTGGGACAGGGCTACGAGCAGTACTTC	CASSPLGQGYEQYF	TRBD1	few	TRBV4-2	TRBJ2-7
TGCAGCGTCCTGGCGGGGGATCGGTCCTACGAGCAGTACTTC	CSVLAGDRSYEQYF	TRBD2	.	TRBV29-1	TRBJ2-7
TGTGCCAGCAGCCAACCTACGGGACAGTTGGTTTTAGAGACCCAGTACTTC	CASSQPTGQLVLETQYF	TRBD1	.	TRBV3-1	TRBJ2-5
TGTGCCAGCAGCCCTTTGGGAGCGGGGGGGAATCAAGAGACCCAGTACTTC	CASSPLGAGGNQETQYF	TRBD2	few	TRBV6-8	TRBJ2-5
TGTGCCAGCAGTTTAGCCCCAGGGGGCGGCGATGAGCAGTTCTTC	CASSLAPGGGDEQFF	TRBD1	.	TRBV28	TRBJ2-1
TGTGCCAGCAACCCTCGGGACTACCTGGGAACTGAAGCTTTCTTT	CASNPRDYLGTEAFF	.	.	TRBV3-1	TRBJ1-1
TGTGCCAGCAGTTTGGCAGGGGGTTTAAGTGGCTACACCTTC	CASSLAGGLSGYTF	TRBD1	few	TRBV28	TRBJ1-2
TGTGCCAGCAGCCAGGACTGGGGGAATGAGCAGTTCTTC	CASSQDWGNEQFF	.	few	TRBV14	TRBJ2-1
TGTGCCAGCACCCCTCTAGCGGGATCGTACGAGCAGTACTTC	CASTPLAGSYEQYF	TRBD2	few	TRBV3-1	TRBJ2-7
TGCAGTGCTAGGGACTACTCCTACGAGCAGTACTTC	CSARDYSYEQYF	.	few	TRBV20-1	TRBJ2-7
TGTGCCATCAGTGATCCGGTTGGCACTGAAGCTTTCTTT	CAISDPVGTEAFF	.	.	TRBV10-3	TRBJ1-1
TGTGCCAGCAGTTACGGTTGGGGGGAGACCCAGTACTTC	CASSYGWGETQYF	.	few	TRBV6-5	TRBJ2-5
TGCAGCGCCGAATCAATAGCGCCGAGGTACAATGAGCAGTTCTTC	CSAESIAPRYNEQFF	.	.	TRBV29-1	TRBJ2-1
TGTGCCAGCAGCTTAGTTCAGGGTGATGAAAAACTGTTTTTT	CASSLVQGDEKLFF	.	.	TRBV7-6	TRBJ1-4
TGTGCCACCAGCAAGGGCCCGGACAGGGCTGGAAACACCATATATTTT	CATSKGPDRAGNTIYF	TRBD1	.	TRBV15	TRBJ1-3
TGTGCCATCAGTGAAAATCTAGCCTACGAGCAGTACTTC	CAISENLAYEQYF	.	.	TRBV10-3	TRBJ2-7
TGTGCCAGTAGTATCCTAGCGGGAGTAGATAATGAGCAGTTCTTC	CASSILAGVDNEQFF	TRBD2	.	TRBV19	TRBJ2-1